This T cell receptor (beta chain) is from a study of blood T cell repertoires in COVID-19. In its sample, this clone was seen a few times. Method: immunoSEQ multiplex PCR; TCRdb's copy keeps in-frame clones and lacks some. This table has 200,000 or so clones, roughly 80% appearing once. This CDR3 region has 15 residues. Germline-derived CDR1 and CDR2 are SGHTA and FQGTGA. V lost 5 bases to trimming and J lost 7 bases; unmatched junction nucleotides: 14. This TCR came from a human donor in a cohort sampled during active COVID-19. V and J are TRBV7-3 and TRBJ2-7, with 7 bases that match TRBD2. Source material: peripheral blood. In nucleotides, the CDR3 is TGTGCCAGCAGCCCACTCGGGGACGGGACTACGGAGCAGTACTTC. This encodes CASSPLGDGTTEQYF.